The T cell receptor (beta chain) under discussion was sequenced for a study of blood T cell repertoires in COVID-19. Sequencing was performed with immunoSEQ multiplex PCR; in TCRdb, only in-frame clones are kept and a portion is missing. The sample yields about 130,000 clones, more than 70% seen once. Germline V gene lookup returns CDR1 LNHDA and CDR2 SQIVND (reference sequence). There are 17 residues in the CDR3. The V gene end was trimmed by 9 bases and the J gene end by 5 bases; junction bases not matched to a gene: 17. Seattle-derived patients entered the study during active infection and were followed longitudinally.

The sequence derives from a woman of 80 years or more with COVID-19, enrolled during active disease. Sequenced: peripheral blood. The chain has TRBV19 and TRBJ2-1; 9 bases line up with TRBD1. CDR3 DNA: TGTGCCAGCAGAAAAAACTCCGGGACAGGGCTAGACAATGAGCAGTTCTTC. This translates into CASRKNSGTGLDNEQFF.